This T cell receptor beta chain was sequenced for a study of CD8 T cells in ankylosing spondylitis. Findings and limits, study-wide: Reports say disease-linked clones showed up significantly more in matched ankylosing spondylitis synovial fluid. Disease-associated clones were CD8+ and fairly uncommon in peripheral blood. Characteristic of ankylosing spondylitis blood, it appeared, was a TCR beta motif comprising eight highly homologous variants.

In germline, CDR1 is SQVTM, CDR2 ANQGSEA. Trimming pared 4 bases from V and 4 bases from J, leaving 11 bases between. There are 14 residues in the CDR3. Each CDR3 protein is one row after TCRdb ran MiXCR on the 5' RACE reads. The sample includes approximately 220,000 distinct CDR3 sequences, 20% to 30% seen only once; the top ten take about 7%. In this sample, this clonotype turned up many times. Its target is not known. This receptor was identified in a male donor with ankylosing spondylitis or in good health (not recorded which). The sequenced material came from blood, either unsorted or a sorted T cell fraction (not recorded which). The J gene is TRBJ2-6, the V gene TRBV29-1, with D possibly being TRBD2 (5 bases). CDR3 sequence: CSVAPGVGANVLTF. The CDR3 nucleotides read TGCAGCGTTGCACCCGGGGTGGGGGCCAACGTCCTGACTTTC.